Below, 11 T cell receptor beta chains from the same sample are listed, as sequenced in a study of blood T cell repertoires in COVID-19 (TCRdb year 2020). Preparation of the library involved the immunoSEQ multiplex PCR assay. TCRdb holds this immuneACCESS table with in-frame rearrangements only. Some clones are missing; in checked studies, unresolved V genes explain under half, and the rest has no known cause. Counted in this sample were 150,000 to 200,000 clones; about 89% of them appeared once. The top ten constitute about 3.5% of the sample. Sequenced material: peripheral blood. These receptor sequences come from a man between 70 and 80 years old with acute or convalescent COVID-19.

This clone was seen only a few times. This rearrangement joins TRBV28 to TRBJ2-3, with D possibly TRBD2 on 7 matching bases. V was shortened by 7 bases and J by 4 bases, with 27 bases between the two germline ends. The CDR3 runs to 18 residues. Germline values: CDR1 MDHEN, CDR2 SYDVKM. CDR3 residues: CASTTLRGTLNSPDTQYF. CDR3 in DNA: TGTGCCAGCACCACATTGCGGGGGACACTTAACTCGCCAGATACGCAGTATTTT.

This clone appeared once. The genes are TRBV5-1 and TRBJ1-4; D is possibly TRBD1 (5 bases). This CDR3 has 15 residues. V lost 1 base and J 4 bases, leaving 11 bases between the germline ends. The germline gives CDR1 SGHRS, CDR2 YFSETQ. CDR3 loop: CASSLPRGNNEKLFF. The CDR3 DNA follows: TGCGCCAGCAGCTTGCCGCGGGGGAATAATGAAAAACTGTTTTTT.

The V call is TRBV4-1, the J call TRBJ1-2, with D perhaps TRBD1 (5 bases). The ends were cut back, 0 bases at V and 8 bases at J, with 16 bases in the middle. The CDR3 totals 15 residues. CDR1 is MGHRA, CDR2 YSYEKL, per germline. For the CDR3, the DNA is TGCGCCAGCAGCCAAGATGGGCAGGGCGGAGTCGGCTACACCTTC. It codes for CASSQDGQGGVGYTF.

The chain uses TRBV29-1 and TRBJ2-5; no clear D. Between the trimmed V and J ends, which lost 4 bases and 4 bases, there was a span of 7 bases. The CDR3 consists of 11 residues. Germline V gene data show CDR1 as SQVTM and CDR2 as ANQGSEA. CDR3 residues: CSVGERETQYF. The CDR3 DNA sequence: TGCAGCGTTGGTGAGCGAGAGACCCAGTACTTC.

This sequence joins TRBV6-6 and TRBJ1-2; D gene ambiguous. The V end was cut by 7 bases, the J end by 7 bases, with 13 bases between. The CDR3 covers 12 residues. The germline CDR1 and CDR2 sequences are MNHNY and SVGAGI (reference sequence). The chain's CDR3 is CASTPIRAGYTF. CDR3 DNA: TGTGCCAGCACCCCTATACGCGCTGGCTACACCTTC.

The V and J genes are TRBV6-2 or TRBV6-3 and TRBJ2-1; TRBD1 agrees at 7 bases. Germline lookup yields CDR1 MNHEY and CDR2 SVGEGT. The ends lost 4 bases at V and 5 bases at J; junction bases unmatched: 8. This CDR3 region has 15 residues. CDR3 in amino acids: CASSWVDRGHNEQFF. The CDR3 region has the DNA TGTGCCAGCAGTTGGGTAGATAGGGGGCACAATGAGCAGTTCTTC.

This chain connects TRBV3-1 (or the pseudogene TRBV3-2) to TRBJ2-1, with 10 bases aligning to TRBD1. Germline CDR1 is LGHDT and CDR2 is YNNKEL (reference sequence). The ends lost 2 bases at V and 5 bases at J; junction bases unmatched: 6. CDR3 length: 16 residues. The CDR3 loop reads CASSQPRDRGHNEQFF. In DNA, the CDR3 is TGTGCCAGCAGCCAACCTCGGGACAGGGGCCACAATGAGCAGTTCTTC.

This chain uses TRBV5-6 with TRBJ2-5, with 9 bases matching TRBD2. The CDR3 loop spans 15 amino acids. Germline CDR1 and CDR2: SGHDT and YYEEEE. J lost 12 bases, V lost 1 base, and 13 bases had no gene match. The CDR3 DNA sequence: TGTGCCAGCAGCTTGTTGACTAGCGGAGACGTGCCCGAGTACTTC. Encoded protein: CASSLLTSGDVPEYF.

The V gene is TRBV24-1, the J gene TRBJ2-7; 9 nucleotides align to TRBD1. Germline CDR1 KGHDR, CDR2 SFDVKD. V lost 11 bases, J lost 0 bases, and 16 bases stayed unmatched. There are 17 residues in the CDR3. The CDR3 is CAIRRDRDYTYSYEQYF. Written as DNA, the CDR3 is TGTGCCATCCGACGGGACAGGGATTATACATACTCCTACGAGCAGTACTTC.

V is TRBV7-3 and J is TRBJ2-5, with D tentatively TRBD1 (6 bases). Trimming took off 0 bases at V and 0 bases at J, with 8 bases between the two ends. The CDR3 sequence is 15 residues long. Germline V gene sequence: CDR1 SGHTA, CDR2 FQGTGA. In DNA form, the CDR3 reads TGTGCCAGCAGCTTAACGGGGGCCGACCAAGAGACCCAGTACTTC. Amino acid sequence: CASSLTGADQETQYF.

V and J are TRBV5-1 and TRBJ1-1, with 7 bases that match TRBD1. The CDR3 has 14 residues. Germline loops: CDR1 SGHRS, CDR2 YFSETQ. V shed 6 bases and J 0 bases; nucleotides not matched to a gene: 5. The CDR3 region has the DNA TGCGCCAGCACGCGGACAGGCATGAACACTGAAGCTTTCTTT. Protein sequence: CASTRTGMNTEAFF. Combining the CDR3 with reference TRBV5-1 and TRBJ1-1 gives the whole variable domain KAGVTQTPRYLIKTRGQQVTLSCSPISGHRSVSWYQQTPGQGLQFLFEYFSETQRNKGNFPGRFSGRQFSNSRSEMNVSTLELGDSALYLCASTRTGMNTEAFFGQGTRLTVV.